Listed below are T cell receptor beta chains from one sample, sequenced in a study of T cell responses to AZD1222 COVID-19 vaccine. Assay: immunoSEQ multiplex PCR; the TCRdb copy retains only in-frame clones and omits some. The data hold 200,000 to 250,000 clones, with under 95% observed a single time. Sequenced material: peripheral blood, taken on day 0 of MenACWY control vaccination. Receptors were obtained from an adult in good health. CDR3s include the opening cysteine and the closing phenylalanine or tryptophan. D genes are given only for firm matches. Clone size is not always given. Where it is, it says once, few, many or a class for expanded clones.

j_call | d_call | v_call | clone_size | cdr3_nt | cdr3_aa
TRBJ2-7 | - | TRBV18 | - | TGTGCCAGCTCATGGGACATCAAATACGAGCAGTACTTC | CASSWDIKYEQYF
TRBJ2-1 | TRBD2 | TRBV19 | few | TGTGCCAGTAGTCCTCGGGGGGGTTCCTACAATGAGCAGTTCTTC | CASSPRGGSYNEQFF
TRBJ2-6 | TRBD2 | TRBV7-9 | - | TGTGCCAGCACGTCCGGGAGGGGGGCCAACGTCCTGACTTTC | CASTSGRGANVLTF
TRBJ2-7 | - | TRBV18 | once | TGTGCCAGCTCGCAGGACAGCTACGAGCAGTACTTC | CASSQDSYEQYF
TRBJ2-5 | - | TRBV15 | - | TGTGCCACCAGCAGAGATCGCTTACAAGAGACCCAGTACTTC | CATSRDRLQETQYF
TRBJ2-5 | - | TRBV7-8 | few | TGTGCCAGCAGCCGCCGCATCCAGGAGACCCAGTACTTC | CASSRRIQETQYF
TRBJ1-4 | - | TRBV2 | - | TGTGCCAGCAGCGAGGGCGAAAAACTGTTTTTT | CASSEGEKLFF
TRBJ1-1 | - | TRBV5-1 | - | TGCGCCAGCAGCTCTGAGCCCCTGAACACTGAAGCTTTCTTT | CASSSEPLNTEAFF
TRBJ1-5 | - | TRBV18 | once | TGTGCCAGCTCACCACCGTCACAGCCCAATCAGCCCCAGCATTTT | CASSPPSQPNQPQHF
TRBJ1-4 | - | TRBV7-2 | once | TGTGCCAGCAGCTTAGGACCCTTGGGAAAACTGTTTTTT | CASSLGPLGKLFF
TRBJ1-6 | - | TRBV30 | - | TGTGCCTGGAGTAGGGCAGGGAATTCACCCCTCCACTTT | CAWSRAGNSPLHF
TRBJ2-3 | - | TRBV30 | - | TGTGCCTGGAGTGTACTACGGCAAGCTAACACAGATACGCAGTATTTT | CAWSVLRQANTDTQYF
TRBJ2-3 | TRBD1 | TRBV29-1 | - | TGCAGCGTTCGACAGGGTACAGATACGCAGTATTTT | CSVRQGTDTQYF
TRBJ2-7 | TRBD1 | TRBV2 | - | TGTGCCAGCAGTGAGAGTCGGGGACAGTTCTACGAGCAGTACTTC | CASSESRGQFYEQYF
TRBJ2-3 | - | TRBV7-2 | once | TGTGCCAGCAGCCCCCGCTCGGGTGCGCAGTATTTT | CASSPRSGAQYF
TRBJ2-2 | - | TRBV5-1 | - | TGCGCCAGCAGTAGTTGGATGGAGGCGAACACCGGGGAGCTGTTTTTT | CASSSWMEANTGELFF
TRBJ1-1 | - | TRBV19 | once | TGTGCCAGTAGCCTATACGGACCGGGAACAAACACTGAAGCTTTCTTT | CASSLYGPGTNTEAFF
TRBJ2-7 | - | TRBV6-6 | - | TGTGCCAGCAGTTACTCGAACACTTACGAGCAGTACTTC | CASSYSNTYEQYF
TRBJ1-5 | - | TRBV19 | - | TGTGCCAGTAGTATACGGGGGACGGGACAGCCCCAGCATTTT | CASSIRGTGQPQHF
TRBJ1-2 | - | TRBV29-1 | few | TGCAGCGTCCTGGGACAACAAGGGAACTATGGCTACACCTTC | CSVLGQQGNYGYTF
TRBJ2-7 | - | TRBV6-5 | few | TGTGCCAGCAGTACTGCGTCGGGGTTCTCCCTCGAGCAGTACTTC | CASSTASGFSLEQYF
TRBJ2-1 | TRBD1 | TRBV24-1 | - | TGTGCCACCCGAAGCAGGGGGTACAATGAGCAGTTCTTC | CATRSRGYNEQFF
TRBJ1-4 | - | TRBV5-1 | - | TGCGCCAGCAGCTTGGCGGGTCGCGAGAGTGAAAAACTGTTTTTT | CASSLAGRESEKLFF
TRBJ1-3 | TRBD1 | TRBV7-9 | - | TGTGCCAGCAGCTTAACCGGGACAGTCTCTGGAAACACCATATATTTT | CASSLTGTVSGNTIYF
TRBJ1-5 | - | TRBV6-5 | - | TGTGCCAGCAGACTTCAGGGTGATAGCAATCAGCCCCAGCATTTT | CASRLQGDSNQPQHF
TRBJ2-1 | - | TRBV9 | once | TGTGCCAGCAGCGTAGTTCCTGGGTTCAGTAATGAGCAGTTCTTC | CASSVVPGFSNEQFF
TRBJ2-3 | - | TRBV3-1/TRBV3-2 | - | TGTGCCACGGGCCGTTCCGATACGCAGTATTTT | CATGRSDTQYF
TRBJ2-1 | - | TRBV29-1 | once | TGCAGCGTTGAAGATAGGAGGGGTAATCGTCTACACAATGAGCAGTTCTTC | CSVEDRRGNRLHNEQFF
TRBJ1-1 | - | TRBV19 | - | TGTGCCAGTAGTACCCAGACAAATTTGAACACTGAAGCTTTCTTT | CASSTQTNLNTEAFF
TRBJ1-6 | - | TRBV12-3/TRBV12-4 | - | TGTGCCAGCAGTTATTGGGCAAATTCACCCCTCCACTTT | CASSYWANSPLHF
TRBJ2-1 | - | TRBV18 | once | TGTGCCAGCTCCTCAGTTGCTTCCTCCTACAATGAGCAGTTCTTC | CASSSVASSYNEQFF
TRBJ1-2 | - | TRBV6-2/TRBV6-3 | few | TGTGCCAGCAGCCCTTCACCGGGCGTCGTGGGCTATGGCTACACCTTC | CASSPSPGVVGYGYTF
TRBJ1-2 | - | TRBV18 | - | TGTGCCAGCTCACCACGGAATCCAGGGGCTAACTATGGCTACACCTTC | CASSPRNPGANYGYTF
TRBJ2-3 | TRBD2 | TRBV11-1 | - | TGTGCCAGCAGCTTGCTAGCGGGGGGCCCGGATACGCAGTATTTT | CASSLLAGGPDTQYF
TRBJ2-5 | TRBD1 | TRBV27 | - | TGTGCCAGCAGTTTAGACGGGACAGGGGGGTACAGGGCCCAGTACTTC | CASSLDGTGGYRAQYF
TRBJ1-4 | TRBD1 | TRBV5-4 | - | TGTGCCAGCAGCCTACAGGGGAACGGAGAAAAACTGTTTTTT | CASSLQGNGEKLFF
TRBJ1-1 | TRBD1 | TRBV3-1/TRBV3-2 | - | TGTGCCAGCAGCCACCCGGGACAGACGAACACTGAAGCTTTCTTT | CASSHPGQTNTEAFF
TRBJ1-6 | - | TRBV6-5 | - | TGTGCCAGCAGTTATGGGGCTATGGTCCATAATTCACCCCTCCACTTT | CASSYGAMVHNSPLHF
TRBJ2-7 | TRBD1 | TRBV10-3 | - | TGTGCCACCAGACCGGGACAGTCCTACGAGCAGTACTTC | CATRPGQSYEQYF
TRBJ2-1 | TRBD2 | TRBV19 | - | TGTGCCAGTAGTCCTAGCGGATTTTACAATGAGCAGTTCTTC | CASSPSGFYNEQFF
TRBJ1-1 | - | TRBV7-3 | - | TGTGCCAGCAGCTCCCGGCGGAACACTGAAGCTTTCTTT | CASSSRRNTEAFF
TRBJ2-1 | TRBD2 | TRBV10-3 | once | TGTGCCATCAGTGCGCTAGCGGCTTCCTACAATGAGCAGTTCTTC | CAISALAASYNEQFF
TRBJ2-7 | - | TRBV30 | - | TGTGCCTGTCAAAGCTACGAGCAGTACTTC | CACQSYEQYF
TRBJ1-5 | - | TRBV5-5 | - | TGTGCCAGCAGCTTGGCCGGGGGCGACCGGGCCCAGCATTTT | CASSLAGGDRAQHF
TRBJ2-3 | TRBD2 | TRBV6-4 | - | TGTGCCAGCAGCTCCACCGCGGGGGGGTATGCAGATACGCAGTATTTT | CASSSTAGGYADTQYF
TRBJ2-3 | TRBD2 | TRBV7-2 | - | TGTGCCAGCAGCAGGACTAGCGGGTTTACAGATACGCAGTATTTT | CASSRTSGFTDTQYF
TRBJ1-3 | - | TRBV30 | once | TGTGCCTGGAGTGCGGGAAACGGAAACACCATATATTTT | CAWSAGNGNTIYF